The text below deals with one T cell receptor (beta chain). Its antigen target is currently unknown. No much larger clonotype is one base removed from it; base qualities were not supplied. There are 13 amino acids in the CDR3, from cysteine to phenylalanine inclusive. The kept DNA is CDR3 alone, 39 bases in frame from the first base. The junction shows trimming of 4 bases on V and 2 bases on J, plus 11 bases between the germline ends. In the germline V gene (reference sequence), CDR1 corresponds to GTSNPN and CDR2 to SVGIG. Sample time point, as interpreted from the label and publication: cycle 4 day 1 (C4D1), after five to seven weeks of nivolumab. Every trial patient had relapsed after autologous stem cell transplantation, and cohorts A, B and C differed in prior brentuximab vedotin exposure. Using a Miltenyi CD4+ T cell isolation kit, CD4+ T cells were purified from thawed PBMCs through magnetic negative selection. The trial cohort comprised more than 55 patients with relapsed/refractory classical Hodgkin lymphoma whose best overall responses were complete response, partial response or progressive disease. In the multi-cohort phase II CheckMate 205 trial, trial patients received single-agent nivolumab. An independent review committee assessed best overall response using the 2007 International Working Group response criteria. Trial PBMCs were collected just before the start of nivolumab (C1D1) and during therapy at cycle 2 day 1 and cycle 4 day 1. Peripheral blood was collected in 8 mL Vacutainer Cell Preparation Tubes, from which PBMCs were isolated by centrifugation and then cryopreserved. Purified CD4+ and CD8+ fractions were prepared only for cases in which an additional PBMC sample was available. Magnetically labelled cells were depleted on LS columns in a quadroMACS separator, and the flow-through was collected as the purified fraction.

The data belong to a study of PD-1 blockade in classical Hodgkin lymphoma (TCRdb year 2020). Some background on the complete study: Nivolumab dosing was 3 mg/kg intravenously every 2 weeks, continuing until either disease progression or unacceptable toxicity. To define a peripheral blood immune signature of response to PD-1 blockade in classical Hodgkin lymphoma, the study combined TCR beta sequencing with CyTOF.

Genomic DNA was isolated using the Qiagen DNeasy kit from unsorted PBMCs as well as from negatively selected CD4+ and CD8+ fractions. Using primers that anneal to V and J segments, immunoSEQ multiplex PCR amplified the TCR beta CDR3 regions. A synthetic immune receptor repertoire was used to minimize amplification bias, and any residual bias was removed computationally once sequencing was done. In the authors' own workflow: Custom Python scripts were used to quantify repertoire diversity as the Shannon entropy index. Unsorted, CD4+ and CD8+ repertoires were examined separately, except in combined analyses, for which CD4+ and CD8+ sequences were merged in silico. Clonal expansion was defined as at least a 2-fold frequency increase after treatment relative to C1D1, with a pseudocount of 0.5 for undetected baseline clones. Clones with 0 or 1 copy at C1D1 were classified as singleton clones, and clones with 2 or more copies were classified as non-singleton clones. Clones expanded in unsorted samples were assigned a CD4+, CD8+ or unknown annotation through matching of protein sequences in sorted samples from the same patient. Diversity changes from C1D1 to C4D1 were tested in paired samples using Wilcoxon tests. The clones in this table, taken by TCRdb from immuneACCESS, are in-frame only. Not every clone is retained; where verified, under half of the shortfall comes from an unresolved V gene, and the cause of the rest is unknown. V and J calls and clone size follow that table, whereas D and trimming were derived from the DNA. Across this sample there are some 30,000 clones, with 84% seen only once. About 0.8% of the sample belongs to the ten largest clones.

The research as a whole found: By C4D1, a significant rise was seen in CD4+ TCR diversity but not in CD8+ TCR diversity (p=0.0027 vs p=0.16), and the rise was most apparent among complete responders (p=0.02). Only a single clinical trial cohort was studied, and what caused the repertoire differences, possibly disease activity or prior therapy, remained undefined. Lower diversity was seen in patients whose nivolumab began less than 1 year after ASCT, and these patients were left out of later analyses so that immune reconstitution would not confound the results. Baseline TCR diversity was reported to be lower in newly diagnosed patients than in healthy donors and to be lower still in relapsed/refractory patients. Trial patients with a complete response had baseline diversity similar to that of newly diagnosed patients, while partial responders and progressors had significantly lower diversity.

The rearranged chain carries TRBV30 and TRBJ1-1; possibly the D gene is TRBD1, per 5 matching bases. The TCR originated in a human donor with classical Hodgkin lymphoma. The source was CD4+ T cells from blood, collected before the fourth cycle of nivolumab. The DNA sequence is TGTGCCTGGAATACCAGGGATAACACTGAAGCTTTCTTT. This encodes CAWNTRDNTEAFF.